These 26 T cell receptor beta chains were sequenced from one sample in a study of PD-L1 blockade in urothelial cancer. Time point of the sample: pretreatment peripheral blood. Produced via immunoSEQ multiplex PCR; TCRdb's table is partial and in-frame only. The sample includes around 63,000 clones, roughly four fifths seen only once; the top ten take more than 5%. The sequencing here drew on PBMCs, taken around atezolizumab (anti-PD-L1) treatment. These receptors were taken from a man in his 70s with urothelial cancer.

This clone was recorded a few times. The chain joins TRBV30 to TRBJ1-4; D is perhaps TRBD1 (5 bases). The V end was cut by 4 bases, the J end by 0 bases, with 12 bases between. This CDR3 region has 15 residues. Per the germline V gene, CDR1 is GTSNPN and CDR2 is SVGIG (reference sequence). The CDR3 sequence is CAWNFDSATNEKLFF. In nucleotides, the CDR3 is TGTGCCTGGAACTTCGACAGCGCAACTAATGAAAAACTGTTTTTT.

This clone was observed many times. CDR3 coding DNA: TGTGCTAGTGGTTTGGTCCTCGAGCAGTACTTC. Protein: CASGLVLEQYF. J is TRBJ2-7 and V is TRBV12-5; D unclear. Trimming shortened V by 0 bases and J by 6 bases, and 3 bases separated the two germline ends. This CDR3 spans 11 amino acids. CDR1 LGHNT and CDR2 FRNRAP come from the germline V gene.

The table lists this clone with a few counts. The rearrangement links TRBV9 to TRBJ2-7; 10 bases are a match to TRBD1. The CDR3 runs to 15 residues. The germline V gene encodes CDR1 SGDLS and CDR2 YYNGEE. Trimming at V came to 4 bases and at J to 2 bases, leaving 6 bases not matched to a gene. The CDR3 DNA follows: TGTGCCAGCAGCCTTGGGACAGGGGAAACCTACGAGCAGTACTTC. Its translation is CASSLGTGETYEQYF.

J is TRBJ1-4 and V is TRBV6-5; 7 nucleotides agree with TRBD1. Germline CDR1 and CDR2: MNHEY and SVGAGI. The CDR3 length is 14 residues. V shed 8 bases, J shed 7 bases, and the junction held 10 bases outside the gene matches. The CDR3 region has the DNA TGTGCCAGCGGGAGACAGGGTGTCTCTGAAAAACTGTTTTTT. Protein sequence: CASGRQGVSEKLFF.

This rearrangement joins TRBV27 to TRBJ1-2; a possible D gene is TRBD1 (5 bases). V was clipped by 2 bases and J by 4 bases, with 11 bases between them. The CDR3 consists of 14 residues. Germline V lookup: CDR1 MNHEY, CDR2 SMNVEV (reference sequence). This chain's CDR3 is CASSLGGVGYGYTF. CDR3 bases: TGTGCCAGCAGTTTAGGGGGGGTAGGCTATGGCTACACCTTC.

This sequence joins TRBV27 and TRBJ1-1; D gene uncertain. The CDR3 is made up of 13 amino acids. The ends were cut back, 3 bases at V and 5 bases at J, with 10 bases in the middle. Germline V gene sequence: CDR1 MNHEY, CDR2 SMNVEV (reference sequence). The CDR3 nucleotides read TGTGCCAGCAGTTTTCTCAGCGGGACTGAAGCTTTCTTT. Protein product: CASSFLSGTEAFF.

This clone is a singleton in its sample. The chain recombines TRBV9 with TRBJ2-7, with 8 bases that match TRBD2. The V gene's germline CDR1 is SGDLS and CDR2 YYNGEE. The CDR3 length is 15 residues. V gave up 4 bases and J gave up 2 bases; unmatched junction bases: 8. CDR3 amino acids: CASSSRVAGTYEQYF. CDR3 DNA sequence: TGTGCCAGCAGCTCTCGGGTAGCGGGGACCTACGAGCAGTACTTC.

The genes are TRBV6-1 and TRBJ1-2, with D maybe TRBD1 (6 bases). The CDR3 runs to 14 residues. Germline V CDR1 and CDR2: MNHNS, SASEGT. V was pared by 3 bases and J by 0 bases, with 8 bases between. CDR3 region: CASSDRGPNYGYTF. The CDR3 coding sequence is TGTGCCAGCAGTGACAGGGGACCTAACTATGGCTACACCTTC.

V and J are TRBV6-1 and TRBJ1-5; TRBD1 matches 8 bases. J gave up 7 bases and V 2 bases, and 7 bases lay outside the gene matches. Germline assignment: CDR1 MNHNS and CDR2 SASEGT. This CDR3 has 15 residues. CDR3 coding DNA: TGTGCCAGCAGTGAATACAGGGGGTATAGCCAGCCCCAGCATTTT. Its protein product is CASSEYRGYSQPQHF.

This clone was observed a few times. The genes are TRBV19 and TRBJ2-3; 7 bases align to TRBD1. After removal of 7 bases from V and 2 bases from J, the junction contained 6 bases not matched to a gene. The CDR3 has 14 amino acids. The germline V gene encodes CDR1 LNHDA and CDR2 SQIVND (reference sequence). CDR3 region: CASNPGQNTDTQYF. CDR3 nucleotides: TGTGCCAGTAATCCGGGACAGAACACAGATACGCAGTATTTT.

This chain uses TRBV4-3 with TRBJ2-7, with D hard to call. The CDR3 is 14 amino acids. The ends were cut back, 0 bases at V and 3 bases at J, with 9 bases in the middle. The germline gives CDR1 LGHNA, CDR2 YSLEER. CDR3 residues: CASSQELVRYEQYF. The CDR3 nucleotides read TGCGCCAGCAGCCAAGAGCTAGTTCGCTACGAGCAGTACTTC.

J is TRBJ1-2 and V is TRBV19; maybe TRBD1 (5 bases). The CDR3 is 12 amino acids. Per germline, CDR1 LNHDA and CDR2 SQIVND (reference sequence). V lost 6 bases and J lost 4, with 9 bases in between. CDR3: CASSQGTYGYTF. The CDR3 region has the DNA TGTGCCAGTAGCCAGGGTACCTATGGCTACACCTTC.

The DNA of the CDR3 is TGTGCCAGCAGCGTAACGGGAAGCTCCTACAATGAGCAGTTCTTC. Translated: CASSVTGSSYNEQFF. V usage is TRBV9 and J usage is TRBJ2-1, with TRBD2 as a possible D gene (5 bases). Trimming stripped 1 base from V and 0 bases from J, with 8 bases between. Germline V CDR1 and CDR2: SGDLS, YYNGEE. The CDR3 extends over 15 amino acids.

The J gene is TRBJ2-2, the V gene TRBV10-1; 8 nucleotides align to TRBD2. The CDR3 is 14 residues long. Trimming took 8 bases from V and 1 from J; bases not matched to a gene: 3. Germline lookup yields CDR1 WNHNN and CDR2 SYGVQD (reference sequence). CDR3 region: CASEAGENTGELFF. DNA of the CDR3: TGCGCCAGCGAAGCGGGGGAGAACACCGGGGAGCTGTTTTTT.

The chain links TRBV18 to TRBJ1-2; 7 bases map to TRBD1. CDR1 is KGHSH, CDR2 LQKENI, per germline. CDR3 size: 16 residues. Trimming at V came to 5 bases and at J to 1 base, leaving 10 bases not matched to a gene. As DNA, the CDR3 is TGTGCCAGCTCAGGGACAGCCGACATCGGTAACTATGGCTACACCTTC. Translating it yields CASSGTADIGNYGYTF.

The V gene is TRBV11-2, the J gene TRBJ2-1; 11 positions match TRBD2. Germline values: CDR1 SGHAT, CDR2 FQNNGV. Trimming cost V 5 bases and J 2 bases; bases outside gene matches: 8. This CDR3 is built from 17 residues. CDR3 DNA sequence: TGTGCCAGCAGCCCCAGCACTAGCGGGAGCCCCTACAATGAGCAGTTCTTC. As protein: CASSPSTSGSPYNEQFF.

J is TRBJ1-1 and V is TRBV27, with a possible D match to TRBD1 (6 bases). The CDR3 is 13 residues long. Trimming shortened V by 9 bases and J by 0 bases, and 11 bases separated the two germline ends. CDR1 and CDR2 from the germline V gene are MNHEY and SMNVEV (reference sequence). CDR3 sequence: CASRGYVNTEAFF. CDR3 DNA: TGTGCCAGTAGGGGGTACGTGAACACTGAAGCTTTCTTT.

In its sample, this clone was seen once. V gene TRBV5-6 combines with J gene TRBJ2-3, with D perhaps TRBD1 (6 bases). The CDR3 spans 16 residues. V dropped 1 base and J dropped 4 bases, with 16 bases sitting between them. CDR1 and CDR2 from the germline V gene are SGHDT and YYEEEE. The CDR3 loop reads CASSLLGQGIADTQYF. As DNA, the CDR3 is TGTGCCAGCAGCTTGCTCGGTCAGGGGATAGCAGATACGCAGTATTTT.

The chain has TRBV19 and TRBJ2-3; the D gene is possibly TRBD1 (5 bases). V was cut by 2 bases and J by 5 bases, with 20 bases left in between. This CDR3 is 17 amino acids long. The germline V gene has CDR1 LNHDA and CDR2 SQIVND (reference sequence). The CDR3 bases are TGTGCCAGTAGTATAACTTTCCTGGGGCAGGGAAGAGATACGCAGTATTTT. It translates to CASSITFLGQGRDTQYF.

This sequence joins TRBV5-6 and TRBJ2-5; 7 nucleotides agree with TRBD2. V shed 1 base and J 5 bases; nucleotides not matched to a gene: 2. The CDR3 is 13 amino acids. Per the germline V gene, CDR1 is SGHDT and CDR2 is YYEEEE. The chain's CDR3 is CASSLPGGETQYF. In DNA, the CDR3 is TGTGCCAGCAGCTTGCCCGGGGGGGAGACCCAGTACTTC. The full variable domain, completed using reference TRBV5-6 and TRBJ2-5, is DAGVTQSPTHLIKTRGQQVTLRCSPKSGHDTVSWYQQALGQGPQFIFQYYEEEERQRGNFPDRFSGHQFPNYSSELNVNALLLGDSALYLCASSLPGGETQYFGPGTRLLVL.

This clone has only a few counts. CDR3 sequence reads: CASSLSVRWDEQFF. In nucleotides, the CDR3 is TGTGCCAGTAGTCTTAGCGTGAGGTGGGATGAGCAGTTCTTC. The rearrangement links TRBV19 to TRBJ2-1, with D tentatively TRBD2 (5 bases). Between the trimmed V and J ends, which lost 5 bases and 8 bases, there was a span of 16 bases. CDR3 length: 14 amino acids. The V gene's germline CDR1 is LNHDA and CDR2 SQIVND (reference sequence).

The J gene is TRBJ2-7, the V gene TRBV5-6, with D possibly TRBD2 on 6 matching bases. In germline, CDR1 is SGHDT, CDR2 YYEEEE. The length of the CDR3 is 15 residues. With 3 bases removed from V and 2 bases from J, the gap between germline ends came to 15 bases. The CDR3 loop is CASSSAVREPYEQYF. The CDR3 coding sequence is TGTGCCAGCAGCTCGGCGGTGCGGGAACCCTACGAGCAGTACTTC.

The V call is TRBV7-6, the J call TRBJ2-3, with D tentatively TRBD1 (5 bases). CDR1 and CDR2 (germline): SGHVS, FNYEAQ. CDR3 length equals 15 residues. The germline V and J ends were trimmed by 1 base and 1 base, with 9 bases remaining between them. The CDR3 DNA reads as TGTGCCAGCAGCTTAGTCCCCAGGGGCACAGATACGCAGTATTTT. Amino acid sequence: CASSLVPRGTDTQYF. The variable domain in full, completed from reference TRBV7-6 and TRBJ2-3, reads GAGVSQSPRYKVTKRGQDVALRCDPISGHVSLYWYRQALGQGPEFLTYFNYEAQQDKSGLPNDRFSAERPEGSISTLTIQRTEQRDSAMYRCASSLVPRGTDTQYFGPGTRLTVL.

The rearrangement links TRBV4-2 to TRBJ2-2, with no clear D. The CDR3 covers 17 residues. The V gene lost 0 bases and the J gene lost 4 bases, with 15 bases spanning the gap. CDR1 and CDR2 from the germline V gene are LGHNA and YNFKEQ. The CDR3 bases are TGTGCCAGCAGCCAAGAGGAGAAGGCCTTTGGCACCGGGGAGCTGTTTTTT. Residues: CASSQEEKAFGTGELFF.

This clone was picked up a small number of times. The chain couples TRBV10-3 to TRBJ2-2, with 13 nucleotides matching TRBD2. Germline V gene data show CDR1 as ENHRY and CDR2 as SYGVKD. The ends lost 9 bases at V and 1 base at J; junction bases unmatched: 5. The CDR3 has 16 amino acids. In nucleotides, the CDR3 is TGTGCCATTCGGACTAGCGGGAGCAGGAACACCGGGGAGCTGTTTTTT. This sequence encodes CAIRTSGSRNTGELFF.

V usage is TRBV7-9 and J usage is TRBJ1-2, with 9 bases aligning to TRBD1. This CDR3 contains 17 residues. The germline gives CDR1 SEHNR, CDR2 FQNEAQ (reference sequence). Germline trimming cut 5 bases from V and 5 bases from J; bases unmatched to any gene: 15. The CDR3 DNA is TGTGCCAGCAGCACGAGGATTTACCGGGACAGGGATTATGGCTACACCTTC. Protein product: CASSTRIYRDRDYGYTF. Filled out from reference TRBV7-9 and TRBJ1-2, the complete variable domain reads DTGVSQNPRHKITKRGQNVTFRCDPISEHNRLYWYRQTLGQGPEFLTYFQNEAQLEKSRLLSDRFSAERPKGSFSTLEIQRTEQGDSAMYLCASSTRIYRDRDYGYTFGSGTRLTVV.